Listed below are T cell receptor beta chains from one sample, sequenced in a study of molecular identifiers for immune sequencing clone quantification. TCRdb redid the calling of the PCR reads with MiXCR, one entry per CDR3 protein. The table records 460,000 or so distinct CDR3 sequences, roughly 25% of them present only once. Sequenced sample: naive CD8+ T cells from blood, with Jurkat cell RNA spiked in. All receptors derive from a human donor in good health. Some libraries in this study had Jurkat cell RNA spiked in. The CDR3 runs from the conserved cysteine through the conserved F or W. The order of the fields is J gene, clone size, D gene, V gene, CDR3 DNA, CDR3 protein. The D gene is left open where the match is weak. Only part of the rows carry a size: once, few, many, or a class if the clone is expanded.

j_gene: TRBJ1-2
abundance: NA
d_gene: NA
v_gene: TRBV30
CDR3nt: TGTGCCTGCTCGGGAAGCTATGGCTACACCTTC
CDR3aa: CACSGSYGYTF

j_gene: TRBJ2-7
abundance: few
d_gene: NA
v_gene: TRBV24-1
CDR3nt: TGTGCCCCTCCGCGACAACGAGTCGGCTACGAGCAGTACTTC
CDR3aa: CAPPRQRVGYEQYF

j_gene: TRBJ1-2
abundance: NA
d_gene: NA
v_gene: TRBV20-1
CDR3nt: TGCAGTGCTAGAGATTGGGTCAGGGGAGGGTATGGCTACACCTTC
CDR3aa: CSARDWVRGGYGYTF

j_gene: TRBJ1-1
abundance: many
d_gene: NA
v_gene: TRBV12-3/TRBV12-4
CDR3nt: TGTGCCAGCAGTTTACACAGGATGAACACTGAAGCTTTCTTT
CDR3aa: CASSLHRMNTEAFF

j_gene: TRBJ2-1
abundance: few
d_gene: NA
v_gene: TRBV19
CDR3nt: TGTGCCAGTAGTATGGCTGGGTTCTACAATGAGCAGTTCTTC
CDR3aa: CASSMAGFYNEQFF

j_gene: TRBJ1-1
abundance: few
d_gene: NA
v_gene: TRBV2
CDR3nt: TGTGCCAGCAGTGATACCGGTGGAGGGGCCGAGAATAAGAACACTGAAGCTTTCTTT
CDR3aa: CASSDTGGGAENKNTEAFF

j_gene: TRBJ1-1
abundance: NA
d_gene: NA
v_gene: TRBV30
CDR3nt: TGTGCCTGGAGTCTGTGGGAACACACTGAAGCTTTCTTT
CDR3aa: CAWSLWEHTEAFF

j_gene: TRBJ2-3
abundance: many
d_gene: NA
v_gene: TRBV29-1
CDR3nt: TGCAGCGTTGAACCCCCGGGCACAGATACGCAGTATTTT
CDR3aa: CSVEPPGTDTQYF

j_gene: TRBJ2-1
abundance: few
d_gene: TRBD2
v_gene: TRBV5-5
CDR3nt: TGTGCCAGCAGCGCGCCGACTAGCCCCCATGAGCAGTTCTTC
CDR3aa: CASSAPTSPHEQFF

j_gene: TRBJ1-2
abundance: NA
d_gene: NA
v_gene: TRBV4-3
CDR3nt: TGCGCCAGCAGCCAAGAAAGGTCCTATGGCTACACCTTC
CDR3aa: CASSQERSYGYTF

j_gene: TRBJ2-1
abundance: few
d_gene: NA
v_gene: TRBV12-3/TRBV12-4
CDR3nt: TGTGCCAGCACTATCACAGGTGCCTACAATGAGCAGTTCTTC
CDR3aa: CASTITGAYNEQFF

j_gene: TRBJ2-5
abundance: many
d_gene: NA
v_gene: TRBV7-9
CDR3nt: TGTGCCAGCAGCCCCCAAGAGACCCAGTACTTC
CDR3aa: CASSPQETQYF

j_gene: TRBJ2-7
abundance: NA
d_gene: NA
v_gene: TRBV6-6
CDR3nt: TGTGCCAGCACCAACGGTGGGGCGAGCTCCTACGAGCAGTACTTC
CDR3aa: CASTNGGASSYEQYF

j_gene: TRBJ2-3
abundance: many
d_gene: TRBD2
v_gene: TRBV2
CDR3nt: TGTGCCAGCAGCCACTCTTTGCGGGAGGCACTAGATACGCAGTATTTT
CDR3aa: CASSHSLREALDTQYF

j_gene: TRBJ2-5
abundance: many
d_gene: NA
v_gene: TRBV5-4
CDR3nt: TGTGCCAGCAGCCCCGAACATCCATACAGGTTAAGTCAAGAGACCCAGTACTTC
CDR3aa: CASSPEHPYRLSQETQYF

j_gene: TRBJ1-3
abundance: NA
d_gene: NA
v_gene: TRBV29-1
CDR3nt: TGCAGCGCCGGGCATAGTAGGGCTGGAAACACCATATATTTT
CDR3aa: CSAGHSRAGNTIYF

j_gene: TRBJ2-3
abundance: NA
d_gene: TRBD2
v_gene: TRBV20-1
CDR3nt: TGCAGTGCTAAGAGAGGACTAGCGTGGAGCACAGATACGCAGTATTTT
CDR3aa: CSAKRGLAWSTDTQYF

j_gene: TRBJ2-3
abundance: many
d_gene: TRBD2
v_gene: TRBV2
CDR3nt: TGTGCCACCCTTCTTGGGAGGGAACCGAGCACAGATACGCAGTATTTT
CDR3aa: CATLLGREPSTDTQYF

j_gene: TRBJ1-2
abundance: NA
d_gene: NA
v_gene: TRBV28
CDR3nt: TGTGCCAGCAGTAGGAGGGGCTATGGCTACACCTTC
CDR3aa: CASSRRGYGYTF

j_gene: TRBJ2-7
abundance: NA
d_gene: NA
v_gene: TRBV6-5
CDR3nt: TGTGCCAGCAGTTACTCGGTGAGGGGGGTCGAGCAGTACTTC
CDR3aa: CASSYSVRGVEQYF

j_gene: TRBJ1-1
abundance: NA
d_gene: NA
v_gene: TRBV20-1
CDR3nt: TGCAGTGCTAGAGAGCGTGGAGGGGTGTGGATTGAAGCTTTCTTT
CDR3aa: CSARERGGVWIEAFF

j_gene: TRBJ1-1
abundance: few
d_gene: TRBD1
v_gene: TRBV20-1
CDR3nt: TGCAGTGCCCTTCCGGACAGGGGGGACACTGAAGCTTTCTTT
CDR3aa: CSALPDRGDTEAFF

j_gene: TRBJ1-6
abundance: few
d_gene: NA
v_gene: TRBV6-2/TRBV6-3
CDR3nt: TGTGCCAGCAGAGATACCGGGACAAGAAATAATTCACCCCTCCACTTT
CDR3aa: CASRDTGTRNNSPLHF

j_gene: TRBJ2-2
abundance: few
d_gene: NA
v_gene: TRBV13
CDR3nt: TGTGCCAGCAGTGCCGGGGACTTCCACACCGGGGAGCTGTTTTTT
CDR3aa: CASSAGDFHTGELFF

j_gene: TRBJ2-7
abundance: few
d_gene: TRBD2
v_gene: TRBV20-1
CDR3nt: TGCAGTGCTAGAGATCACGCAGGGCTGACTAGCGGGAGCCGCCTGGTCCCGGACGAGCAGTACTTC
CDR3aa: CSARDHAGLTSGSRLVPDEQYF

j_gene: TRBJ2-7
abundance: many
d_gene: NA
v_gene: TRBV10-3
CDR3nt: TGTGCCATCAGTGATTCCTCCTACGAGCAGTACTTC
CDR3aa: CAISDSSYEQYF

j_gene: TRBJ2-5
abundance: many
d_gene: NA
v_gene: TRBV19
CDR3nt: TGTGCCAGTAGTATAGCAGGTCAAGAGACCCAGTACTTC
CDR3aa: CASSIAGQETQYF

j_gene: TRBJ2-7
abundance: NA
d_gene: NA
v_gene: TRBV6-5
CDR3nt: TGTGCCAGCAGTTACGCGCTAACCTACTACGAGCAGTACTTC
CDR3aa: CASSYALTYYEQYF